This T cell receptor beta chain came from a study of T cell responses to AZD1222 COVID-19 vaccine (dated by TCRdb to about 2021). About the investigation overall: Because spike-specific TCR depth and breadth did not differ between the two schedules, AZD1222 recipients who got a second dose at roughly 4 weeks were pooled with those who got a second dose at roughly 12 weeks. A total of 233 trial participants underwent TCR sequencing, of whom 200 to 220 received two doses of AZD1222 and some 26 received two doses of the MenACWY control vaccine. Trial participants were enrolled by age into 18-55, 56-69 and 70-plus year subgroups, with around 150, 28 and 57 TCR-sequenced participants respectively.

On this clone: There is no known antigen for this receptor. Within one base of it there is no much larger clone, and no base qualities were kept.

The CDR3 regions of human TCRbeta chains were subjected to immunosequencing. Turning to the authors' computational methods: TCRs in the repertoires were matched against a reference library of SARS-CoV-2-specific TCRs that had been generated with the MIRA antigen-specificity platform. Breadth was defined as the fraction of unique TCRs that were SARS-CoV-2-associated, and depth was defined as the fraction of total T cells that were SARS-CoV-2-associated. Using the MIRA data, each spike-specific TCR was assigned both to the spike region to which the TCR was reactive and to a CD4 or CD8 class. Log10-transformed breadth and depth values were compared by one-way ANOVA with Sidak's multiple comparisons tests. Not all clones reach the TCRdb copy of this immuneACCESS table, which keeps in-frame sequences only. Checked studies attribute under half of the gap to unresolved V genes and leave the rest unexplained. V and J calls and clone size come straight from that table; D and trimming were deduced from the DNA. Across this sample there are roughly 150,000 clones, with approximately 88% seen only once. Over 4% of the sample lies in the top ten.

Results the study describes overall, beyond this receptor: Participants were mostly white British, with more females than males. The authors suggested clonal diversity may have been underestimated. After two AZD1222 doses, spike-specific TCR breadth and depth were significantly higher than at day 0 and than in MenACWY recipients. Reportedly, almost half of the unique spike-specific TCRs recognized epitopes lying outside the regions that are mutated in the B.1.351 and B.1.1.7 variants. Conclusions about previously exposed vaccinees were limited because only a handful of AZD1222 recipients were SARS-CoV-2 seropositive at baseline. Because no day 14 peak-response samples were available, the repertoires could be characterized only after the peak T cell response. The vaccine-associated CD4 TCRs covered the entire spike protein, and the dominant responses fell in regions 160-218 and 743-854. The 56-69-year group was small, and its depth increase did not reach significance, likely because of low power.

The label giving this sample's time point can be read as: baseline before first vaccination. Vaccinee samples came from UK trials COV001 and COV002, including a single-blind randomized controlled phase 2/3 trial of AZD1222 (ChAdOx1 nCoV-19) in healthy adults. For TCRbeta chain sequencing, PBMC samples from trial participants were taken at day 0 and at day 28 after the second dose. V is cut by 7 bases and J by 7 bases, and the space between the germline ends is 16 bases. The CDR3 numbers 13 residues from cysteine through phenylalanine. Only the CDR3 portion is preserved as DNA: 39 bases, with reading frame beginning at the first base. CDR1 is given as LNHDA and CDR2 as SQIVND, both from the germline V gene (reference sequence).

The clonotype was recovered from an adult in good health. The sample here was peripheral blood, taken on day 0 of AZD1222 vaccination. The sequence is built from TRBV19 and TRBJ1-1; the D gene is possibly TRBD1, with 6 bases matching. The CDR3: CASTITGWGEAFF. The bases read TGTGCCAGTACCATAACAGGGTGGGGTGAAGCTTTCTTT.